One sample yielded the 32 T cell receptor beta chains listed below, sequenced in a study of human T cells and chemical hapten exposure. The time point here: pre-sensitization, week 0. Treatment specified: therapeutic diphenylcyclopropenone sensitization with weekly scalp DPC. TCRdb reanalysed the RACE reads using MiXCR and keeps one entry per CDR3 protein. Of roughly 88,000 distinct CDR3 sequences listed, roughly 9.1% were seen once; the top ten hold around 3.6%. Material: whole blood, obtained in connection with sensitization to the hapten diphenylcyclopropenone (DPC). These receptors were obtained from a woman aged 40 to 50 with alopecia areata. Some clones in this sample may be carry-over from other donors' samples.

The rearrangement links TRBV6-6 to TRBJ2-1; 9 nucleotides match TRBD1. This CDR3 is built from 16 residues. Losses at the gene ends were 0 bases for V and 7 bases for J; bases not matched to a gene: 7. Per the germline V gene, CDR1 is MNHNY and CDR2 is SVGAGI (reference sequence). The CDR3 nucleotides read TGTGCCAGCAGTTACTCGACGGGACAGGGTATGAATGAGCAGTTCTTC. It specifies CASSYSTGQGMNEQFF.

CDR3 nucleotide sequence: TGTGCCAGCAGCCACACAGGCCAAATCGCGGATACGCAGTATTTT. Translating it yields CASSHTGQIADTQYF. This sequence joins TRBV7-9 and TRBJ2-3; maybe TRBD1 (5 bases). V lost 5 bases, J lost 6 bases, and 18 bases lay in between. The CDR3 is 15 amino acids. CDR1 is SEHNR and CDR2 is FQNEAQ in the germline V gene (reference sequence).

The genes are TRBV18 and TRBJ1-2, with 9 bases fitting TRBD1. The CDR3 contains 16 residues. In germline, CDR1 is KGHSH, CDR2 LQKENI. Trimming at V came to 3 bases and at J to 6 bases, leaving 11 bases not matched to a gene. The CDR3 loop is CASSPPGQGSRDGYTF. The CDR3 nucleotides read TGTGCCAGCTCACCCCCAGGACAGGGGTCTCGAGATGGCTACACCTTC.

This clonotype has ten or more counts. V and J are TRBV7-2 and TRBJ2-3; possibly TRBD1 for D (6 bases). From germline, CDR1 is SGHTA and CDR2 FQGNSA. The CDR3 covers 14 residues. V was clipped by 7 bases and J by 5 bases, with 16 bases between them. CDR3 nucleotide sequence: TGTGCCAGCAATCCCACAAGGGGACAAGATACGCAGTATTTT. This codes for CASNPTRGQDTQYF.

This clonotype was counted many times. The chain carries TRBV18 and TRBJ1-1; the D gene is possibly TRBD1 (5 bases). Germline V gives CDR1 KGHSH, CDR2 LQKENI. The CDR3 consists of 15 residues. The V and J ends lost 6 bases and 1 base respectively, with 15 bases between them. The CDR3 coding sequence is TGTGCCAGCTCCCAGAGCGGGGCCGCGAACACTGAAGCTTTCTTT. This codes for CASSQSGAANTEAFF.

In this sample, this clonotype turned up a few times. The chain employs TRBV20-1 and TRBJ2-7; no firm D call. V was shortened by 3 bases and J by 3 bases, with 9 bases between the two germline ends. The CDR3 consists of 12 residues. CDR1 and CDR2 (germline): DFQATT, SNEGSKA (reference sequence). The CDR3 loop is CSARTGNYEQYF. The CDR3 DNA follows: TGCAGTGCTAGGACTGGCAACTACGAGCAGTACTTC.

This clonotype was picked up a small number of times. The genes are TRBV7-6 and TRBJ2-5; TRBD2 matches 11 bases. This CDR3 is built from 16 residues. Germline-derived CDR1 and CDR2 are SGHVS and FNYEAQ. V shed 2 bases and J 4 bases; nucleotides not matched to a gene: 6. The CDR3 here is CASSLMPLAGVETQYF. CDR3 nucleotide sequence: TGTGCCAGCAGCTTAATGCCACTAGCGGGGGTAGAGACCCAGTACTTC.

This clonotype was counted only a few times. The chain carries TRBV6-2 or TRBV6-3 and TRBJ2-7; D could derive from TRBD1 or TRBD2 (5 bases each). The CDR3 extends over 14 amino acids. V lost 7 bases to trimming and J lost 2 bases, with 15 bases between them. Germline CDR1 and CDR2: MNHEY and SVGEGT. The CDR3 bases are TGTGCCAGCAAGTCTCACGGGGCAACCTACGAGCAGTACTTC. Protein product: CASKSHGATYEQYF.

The sample holds many counts of this clonotype. V is TRBV11-1 and J is TRBJ1-1, with a possible D match to TRBD1 (5 bases). V was trimmed by 1 base and J by 1 base, leaving 10 bases between them. The CDR3 length is 15 residues. CDR1 is SGHAT, CDR2 FQDESV, per germline (reference sequence). The CDR3 DNA follows: TGTGCCAGCAGCTTAGGTCTCAGGGAGAACACTGAAGCTTTCTTT. Translation gives CASSLGLRENTEAFF. Drawing the rest from reference TRBV11-1 and TRBJ1-1, the complete variable domain is EAEVAQSPRYKITEKSQAVAFWCDPISGHATLYWYRQILGQGPELLVQFQDESVVDDSQLPKDRFSAERLKGVDSTLKIQPAELGDSAMYLCASSLGLRENTEAFFGQGTRLTVV.

This clonotype was found many times. The chain employs TRBV7-8 and TRBJ1-6; D perhaps matches TRBD1 (5 bases). The V and J ends lost 7 bases and 2 bases respectively, with 18 bases between them. The CDR3 spans 17 residues. The germline gives CDR1 SGHVS, CDR2 FQNEAQ. CDR3 amino acids: CASTIGHIQTYNSPLHF. As DNA, the CDR3 is TGTGCCAGCACCATCGGACACATTCAAACCTATAATTCACCCCTCCACTTT. The entire variable domain, with the rest obtained from reference TRBV7-8 and TRBJ1-6, is as follows: GAGVSQSPRYKVAKRGQDVALRCDPISGHVSLFWYQQALGQGPEFLTYFQNEAQLDKSGLPSDRFFAERPEGSVSTLKIQRTQQEDSAVYLCASTIGHIQTYNSPLHFGNGTRLTVT.

This clonotype was found many times. The chain joins TRBV10-3 to TRBJ1-6; no definite D call. The CDR3 runs 14 residues. V was clipped by 4 bases and J by 10 bases, with 14 bases between them. Germline CDR1 and CDR2: ENHRY and SYGVKD. CDR3 residues: CAISVTGIRSPLHF. CDR3 DNA: TGTGCCATCAGTGTGACGGGGATCCGGTCACCCCTCCACTTT.

This chain joins TRBV19 and TRBJ1-5, with a possible D match to TRBD1 (5 bases). The V end was cut by 6 bases, the J end by 2 bases, with 17 bases between. The germline V gene has CDR1 LNHDA and CDR2 SQIVND (reference sequence). The CDR3 consists of 16 residues. CDR3 coding DNA: TGTGCCAGTAGGATGGGACCGACCATGGGCAATCAGCCCCAGCATTTT. As protein: CASRMGPTMGNQPQHF. Drawing the rest from reference TRBV19 and TRBJ1-5, the complete variable domain is DGGITQSPKYLFRKEGQNVTLSCEQNLNHDAMYWYRQDPGQGLRLIYYSQIVNDFQKGDIAEGYSVSREKKESFPLTVTSAQKNPTAFYLCASRMGPTMGNQPQHFGDGTRLSIL.

This clonotype occurred a few times. The chain joins TRBV9 to TRBJ1-3; no reliable D call. Germline CDR1 SGDLS, CDR2 YYNGEE. The CDR3 consists of 16 residues. V shed 0 bases and J shed 4 bases, with 14 bases lying between them. The DNA of the CDR3 is TGTGCCAGCAGCGTAGGAGATTTGGGGTACGGAAACACCATATATTTT. Translation gives CASSVGDLGYGNTIYF.

Ten or more counts support this clonotype. V gene TRBV20-1 combines with J gene TRBJ1-2; TRBD1 might be the D (6 bases). In germline, CDR1 is DFQATT, CDR2 SNEGSKA (reference sequence). This CDR3 contains 14 residues. The V and J ends lost 2 bases and 4 bases respectively, with 14 bases between them. The CDR3 sequence is CSARYFTGRYGYTF. DNA for the CDR3: TGCAGTGCTAGATACTTTACAGGGCGCTATGGCTACACCTTC.

This clonotype was seen at least ten times. The chain has TRBV4-1 and TRBJ2-7, with 7 bases fitting TRBD1. The CDR3 totals 15 residues. J lost 6 bases, V lost 1 base, and 9 bases had no gene match. CDR1 MGHRA and CDR2 YSYEKL come from the germline V gene. CDR3 DNA: TGCGCCAGCAGCCAAGGGCAACAGGGGATTGTCGAGCAGTACTTC. It yields the protein CASSQGQQGIVEQYF.

This clonotype was recorded at least ten times. This rearrangement joins TRBV7-9 to TRBJ1-2; no clear D gene. V was shortened by 2 bases and J by 7 bases, with 5 bases between the two germline ends. Looked up from germline, CDR1 is SEHNR and CDR2 is FQNEAQ (reference sequence). The CDR3 has 11 residues. CDR3 residues: CASSLFRGYTF. CDR3 coding DNA: TGTGCCAGCAGCTTATTTCGTGGCTACACCTTC.

This clonotype was seen more than once but under ten times. The chain is built from TRBV7-9 and TRBJ2-7; D not certain. CDR1 and CDR2 (germline): SEHNR, FQNEAQ (reference sequence). This CDR3 comprises 12 residues. The germline V and J ends were trimmed by 7 bases and 5 bases, with 12 bases remaining between them. The CDR3 sequence: CASTRSADEQYF. As DNA, the CDR3 is TGTGCCAGCACCCGTTCGGCGGACGAGCAGTACTTC.

This clonotype was observed at least ten times. The chain links TRBV27 to TRBJ2-6, with 7 nucleotides matching TRBD1. The junction had 5 bases not matched to a gene; V was cut back by 2 bases and J by 4 bases. The CDR3 is 16 residues long. The germline V gene has CDR1 MNHEY and CDR2 SMNVEV (reference sequence). The CDR3 DNA sequence: TGTGCCAGCAGTTTAACAGGGGTGGCCGGGGCCAACGTCCTGACTTTC. Protein product: CASSLTGVAGANVLTF.

This clonotype was counted between two and nine times. This chain uses TRBV4-3 with TRBJ2-7; 10 bases fit TRBD2. The germline CDR1 and CDR2 sequences are LGHNA and YSLEER. This CDR3 is built from 15 residues. V shed 0 bases and J 3 bases; nucleotides not matched to a gene: 2. As DNA, the CDR3 is TGCGCCAGCAGCCAAGATCAGCGGGGGGGCTACGAGCAGTACTTC. It is translated as CASSQDQRGGYEQYF.

This clonotype was seen many times. The chain couples TRBV11-3 to TRBJ2-1, with D possibly matching TRBD1 (6 bases). V lost 5 bases and J lost 6, with 11 bases in between. CDR3 length: 13 amino acids. Germline V gene sequence: CDR1 SGHNT, CDR2 YENEEA. CDR3 in DNA: TGTGCCAGCAGCGCAGGACAGATCAATGAGCAGTTCTTC. This codes for CASSAGQINEQFF. The complete variable domain, with remaining parts taken from reference TRBV11-3 and TRBJ2-1, reads EAGVVQSPRYKIIEKKQPVAFWCNPISGHNTLYWYLQNLGQGPELLIRYENEEAVDDSQLPKDRFSAERLKGVDSTLKIQPAELGDSAVYLCASSAGQINEQFFGPGTRLTVL.

The rearrangement links TRBV4-1 to TRBJ2-3; D unclear. The CDR3 loop spans 14 amino acids. CDR1 MGHRA and CDR2 YSYEKL come from the germline V gene. Trimming removed 1 base at V and 0 bases at J, with 5 bases between. The CDR3: CASSQALSTDTQYF. CDR3 DNA: TGCGCCAGCAGCCAAGCTCTGAGCACAGATACGCAGTATTTT.

This clonotype was counted many times. The V and J genes are TRBV5-1 and TRBJ2-1; D uncertain. Germline V gene data show CDR1 as SGHRS and CDR2 as YFSETQ. This CDR3 has 14 amino acids. Trimming left V 0 bases short and J 4 bases short, with 8 bases between. CDR3 nucleotides: TGCGCCAGCAGCTTGGAAGTGAGTTACAATGAGCAGTTCTTC. Encoded protein: CASSLEVSYNEQFF.

This clonotype was seen many times. J is TRBJ1-1 and V is TRBV12-3 or TRBV12-4, with 8 nucleotides matching TRBD1. The length of the CDR3 is 16 residues. Trimming cost V 6 bases and J 0 bases; bases outside gene matches: 9. CDR3 DNA: TGTGCCAGCAGCCTCGACAGGGGATGGGTGAACACTGAAGCTTTCTTT. Its protein product is CASSLDRGWVNTEAFF.

The table lists this clonotype with a few counts. This CDR3 reads CASSSVGQIYGYTF. CDR3 DNA: TGTGCCAGCAGCTCTGTGGGACAAATCTATGGCTACACCTTC. The rearrangement uses TRBV11-2 and TRBJ1-2, with D possibly TRBD1 on 6 matching bases. Germline V gene data show CDR1 as SGHAT and CDR2 as FQNNGV. The length of the CDR3 is 14 residues. The V and J ends lost 4 bases and 4 bases respectively, with 13 bases between them.

This clonotype was seen repeatedly, ten times or more. This chain connects TRBV6-5 to TRBJ1-1; TRBD1 is a possible D gene (5 bases). Trimming took 0 bases from V and 4 from J, leaving 12 bases between them. The CDR3 length is 15 residues. Germline CDR1 MNHEY, CDR2 SVGAGI. CDR3 nucleotides: TGTGCCAGCAGTTACTCAAAGGGGATGGTCACTGAAGCTTTCTTT. This codes for CASSYSKGMVTEAFF.

The table lists this clonotype with many counts. The rearrangement joins TRBV28 to TRBJ2-3, with TRBD2 identical over 11 bases. This CDR3 spans 17 amino acids. Germline values: CDR1 MDHEN, CDR2 SYDVKM. V gave up 2 bases and J gave up 3 bases; unmatched junction bases: 7. This chain's CDR3 is CASSLGGTSGLTDTQYF. The DNA of the CDR3 is TGTGCCAGCAGTTTAGGAGGGACTAGCGGACTTACAGATACGCAGTATTTT.

The chain employs TRBV3-1 and TRBJ2-3; no definite D call. CDR3 length: 14 residues. Trimming shortened V by 0 bases and J by 0 bases, and 4 bases separated the two germline ends. The germline CDR1 and CDR2 sequences are LGHDT and YNNKEL (reference sequence). In nucleotides, the CDR3 is TGTGCCAGCAGCCAAGATGTCAGCACAGATACGCAGTATTTT. Its protein is CASSQDVSTDTQYF.

This clonotype was seen only a few times. The J gene is TRBJ1-1, the V gene TRBV6-6; D is undetermined. The germline V and J ends were trimmed by 6 bases and 2 bases, with 4 bases remaining between them. CDR1 is MNHNY, CDR2 SVGAGI, per germline (reference sequence). The CDR3 has 11 amino acids. The CDR3 nucleotides are TGTGCCAGCAGCCCCAACACTGAAGCTTTCTTT. It encodes CASSPNTEAFF.

This clonotype was recorded many times. The chain recombines TRBV11-2 with TRBJ2-2, with D possibly matching TRBD1 (5 bases). With 2 bases removed from V and 5 bases from J, the gap between germline ends came to 6 bases. Germline CDR1 SGHAT, CDR2 FQNNGV. The CDR3 covers 13 residues. CDR3 DNA: TGTGCCAGCAGCTTACAGGGAACCGGGGAGCTGTTTTTT. Protein product: CASSLQGTGELFF.

This clonotype came up a few times. The V gene is TRBV19, the J gene TRBJ2-1; tentatively, D is TRBD2 (6 bases). In germline, CDR1 is LNHDA, CDR2 SQIVND (reference sequence). Trimming removed 7 bases from V and 5 bases from J, with 18 bases in between. This CDR3 region has 15 residues. The CDR3 here is CASTLGTSLHNEQFF. The DNA for the CDR3 is TGTGCCAGTACCCTGGGAACTAGCCTACACAATGAGCAGTTCTTC.

The CDR3 bases are TGTGCCAGCAGTATCAGAAAAATTAGCACAGATACGCAGTATTTT. Protein product: CASSIRKISTDTQYF. The V and J genes are TRBV27 and TRBJ2-3; D uncertain. The CDR3 spans 15 residues. Germline CDR1 MNHEY, CDR2 SMNVEV (reference sequence). V was cut by 5 bases and J by 0 bases, with 12 bases left in between.

This clonotype was observed many times. The CDR3 region is CASSSLGQGAGEQYF. CDR3 bases: TGTGCCAGCAGTAGCTTGGGACAGGGGGCTGGCGAGCAGTACTTC. This rearrangement joins TRBV6-2 or TRBV6-3 to TRBJ2-7, with 12 bases fitting TRBD1. The CDR3 covers 15 residues. Trimming at V came to 5 bases and at J to 6 bases, leaving 8 bases not matched to a gene. The germline V gene has CDR1 MNHEY and CDR2 SVGEGT.